Listed here is a single T cell receptor (beta chain). Its antigen is undetermined. Use of 60 Vbeta and 13 Jbeta primers characterized the PCR. The repertoire was sequenced with immunoSEQ multiplex PCR; TCRdb's copy has only in-frame clones and lacks some. In total, the table holds around 110,000 clones. CDR1 is MNHEY, CDR2 SVGAGI, per germline. There are 16 residues in the CDR3. V trimming: 4 bases; J trimming: 0 bases; junction bases outside the gene matches: 5. These data originate in a study of cytomegalovirus exposure and HLA in healthy donors. General observations from the study: Certain indistinguishable V segments, among them TRBV6-2 and TRBV6-3, were excluded. In vitro data verified a few CMV-associated chains as specific for CMV antigens.

Sequencing was done on a sample of PBMCs. The rearrangement uses TRBV6-5 and TRBJ2-7; TRBD2 agrees at 11 bases. This TCR was recovered from a man between 40 and 49 years old in good health and CMV-seropositive. CDR3 residues: CASSLTSGASSYEQYF. The CDR3, as DNA: TGTGCCAGCAGTTTGACTAGCGGGGCTAGCTCCTACGAGCAGTACTTC.